Below, 20 T cell receptor beta chains from the same sample are listed, as sequenced in a study of early T cells in non-severe SARS-CoV-2 infection. Using its own MiXCR run on the 5' RACE reads, TCRdb lists one record per CDR3 protein. The sample holds 55,000 to 85,000 distinct CDR3 sequences, more than 10% seen once. Sequencing was carried out using whole blood. The receptors were gathered from an adult who was a healthcare worker with PCR-confirmed SARS-CoV-2 infection or an uninfected control (not recorded which).

V is TRBV30 and J is TRBJ2-5; 8 bases are a match to TRBD1. CDR3 length: 15 residues. J gave up 5 bases and V 0 bases, and 8 bases lay outside the gene matches. The germline V gene has CDR1 GTSNPN and CDR2 SVGIG (reference sequence). This CDR3 is CAWSVDQGAGETQYF. In DNA, the CDR3 is TGTGCCTGGAGTGTCGATCAGGGGGCGGGGGAGACCCAGTACTTC.

The chain couples TRBV7-9 to TRBJ2-1; 7 bases are a match to TRBD2. This CDR3 has 16 amino acids. Germline V gives CDR1 SEHNR, CDR2 FQNEAQ (reference sequence). The ends lost 5 bases at V and 2 bases at J; junction bases unmatched: 9. In nucleotides, the CDR3 is TGTGCCAGCAGCGGAGTGGGACTAACAGCCTACAATGAGCAGTTCTTC. Its protein is CASSGVGLTAYNEQFF.

This clonotype was picked up many times. The chain recombines TRBV5-5 with TRBJ2-1; TRBD1 or TRBD2 may be the D gene (5 bases each). Germline V lookup: CDR1 SGHKS, CDR2 YYEKEE (reference sequence). The length of the CDR3 is 15 residues. The V and J ends lost 0 bases and 3 bases respectively, with 10 bases between them. As DNA, the CDR3 is TGTGCCAGCAGCTTGGGGGGGTATTTCTACAATGAGCAGTTCTTC. Translation: CASSLGGYFYNEQFF.

This clonotype was found many times. The J gene is TRBJ2-4, the V gene TRBV20-1; a weak D match, TRBD2 (6 bases). The CDR3 covers 17 residues. Deletions cut 0 bases from V and 3 bases from J, with 18 bases between. Germline CDR1 reads DFQATT; CDR2 reads SNEGSKA (reference sequence). The CDR3 sequence is CSARELGSLGGKNIQYF. The CDR3 DNA is TGCAGTGCTAGAGAATTGGGTTCCCTGGGGGGCAAAAACATTCAGTACTTC.

This clonotype was detected many times. The chain carries TRBV2 and TRBJ2-3; 9 nucleotides line up with TRBD2. J gave up 4 bases and V 5 bases, and 7 bases lay outside the gene matches. Germline V CDR1 and CDR2: SNHLY, FYNNEI. The CDR3 is made up of 15 amino acids. CDR3 nucleotides: TGTGCCAGCAGTTTATTTAGCGGGGGCGCAGATACGCAGTATTTT. As protein: CASSLFSGGADTQYF.

This chain uses TRBV9 with TRBJ2-3, with unresolved D. This CDR3 has 16 amino acids. The V end was cut by 4 bases, the J end by 0 bases, with 15 bases between. CDR1 and CDR2 from the germline V gene are SGDLS and YYNGEE. Written as DNA, the CDR3 is TGTGCCAGCAGCTCCCTGGCGGATGCTAGCACAGATACGCAGTATTTT. Protein sequence: CASSSLADASTDTQYF.

Notes on this clonotype: A much larger clone differs from this one at a single base, so this may be a read error. CDR3 in amino acids: CASSTQDSTNYGYTF. The DNA of the CDR3 is TGTGCCAGCTCAACTCAGGACAGCACTAACTATGGCTACACCTTC. This sequence joins TRBV18 and TRBJ1-2; tentative D call: TRBD1 (6 bases). In germline, CDR1 is KGHSH, CDR2 LQKENI. CDR3 length: 15 residues. Trimming cost V 5 bases and J 0 bases, with 13 bases left between them.

This clonotype was counted many times. The chain employs TRBV5-1 and TRBJ2-7; D is possibly TRBD1 or TRBD2 (5 bases each). The CDR3 has 13 amino acids. Germline assignment: CDR1 SGHRS and CDR2 YFSETQ. Trimming cost V 2 bases and J 6 bases, with 12 bases left between them. CDR3 in amino acids: CASSFTGDGEQYF. Here the CDR3 DNA reads TGCGCCAGCAGCTTCACCGGGGACGGCGAGCAGTACTTC.

V gene TRBV9 combines with J gene TRBJ2-5; no clear D. CDR1 is SGDLS, CDR2 YYNGEE, per germline. V was shortened by 3 bases and J by 4 bases, with 16 bases between the two germline ends. The CDR3 is 15 amino acids. The CDR3 spells CASSGSTTSRETQYF. CDR3 DNA: TGTGCCAGCAGCGGGTCAACCACTTCAAGAGAGACCCAGTACTTC.

In its sample, this clonotype was seen many times. The chain recombines TRBV20-1 with TRBJ2-3, with TRBD2 matching over 12 bases. The ends lost 6 bases at V and 6 bases at J; junction bases unmatched: 22. The germline V gene encodes CDR1 DFQATT and CDR2 SNEGSKA (reference sequence). This CDR3 spans 19 amino acids. CDR3 DNA sequence: TGCAGTGCGGTCTTTGGACTAGCGGGGACCCGCCTCCGAGTTGATACGCAGTATTTT. It is translated as CSAVFGLAGTRLRVDTQYF.

V and J are TRBV21-1 and TRBJ2-7. TRBV21-1 is termed a pseudogene. There are 14 residues in the CDR3. The CDR3 DNA sequence: TGTGCCAGCAGCAAGGGTAGGAGGGCATACGAGCAGTACTTC. It encodes CASSKGRRAYEQYF.

J is TRBJ1-1 and V is TRBV29-1, with 8 bases lining up with TRBD1. Looked up from germline, CDR1 is SQVTM and CDR2 is ANQGSEA. Unmatched junction bases numbered 3, after V lost 6 bases and J lost 0 bases. The CDR3 sequence is 13 residues long. The CDR3 is CSVWTGLNTEAFF. CDR3 nucleotide sequence: TGCAGCGTCTGGACAGGGCTGAACACTGAAGCTTTCTTT.

This clonotype has just one count. The genes are TRBV5-5 and TRBJ2-1, with D uncertain. The CDR3 runs to 14 residues. Trimming took off 3 bases at V and 2 bases at J, with 9 bases between the two ends. Looked up from germline, CDR1 is SGHKS and CDR2 is YYEKEE (reference sequence). CDR3 protein: CASSWADPYNEQFF. For the CDR3, the DNA is TGTGCCAGCAGCTGGGCGGACCCCTACAATGAGCAGTTCTTC.

This clonotype was counted only a few times. V usage is TRBV20-1 and J usage is TRBJ2-3, with D possibly being TRBD2 (6 bases). CDR1 is DFQATT and CDR2 is SNEGSKA in the germline V gene (reference sequence). V was clipped by 1 base and J by 3 bases, with 8 bases between them. The CDR3 is made up of 13 amino acids. The CDR3 region has the DNA TGCAGTGCTAGAGGACTAGGGACAGATACGCAGTATTTT. Translating it yields CSARGLGTDTQYF.

In this sample, this clonotype turned up many times. The chain has TRBV18 and TRBJ1-5; 9 bases fit TRBD1. V dropped 5 bases and J dropped 5; count of bases not matched to a gene: 4. Germline V gene data show CDR1 as KGHSH and CDR2 as LQKENI. The CDR3 loop spans 14 amino acids. The CDR3 is CASSATGGYQPQHF. The CDR3 nucleotides read TGTGCCAGCTCAGCGACAGGGGGTTATCAGCCCCAGCATTTT.

This clonotype was seen a few times. This sequence joins TRBV9 and TRBJ2-7, with a possible D match to TRBD2 (7 bases). This CDR3 comprises 15 residues. From germline, CDR1 is SGDLS and CDR2 YYNGEE. Trimming pared 4 bases from V and 2 bases from J, leaving 16 bases between. CDR3 amino acids: CASSPKGGSTYEQYF. DNA of the CDR3: TGTGCCAGCAGCCCGAAGGGGGGGTCGACCTACGAGCAGTACTTC.

Only a few counts were recorded for this clonotype. This rearrangement joins TRBV9 to TRBJ2-6; 7 nucleotides line up with TRBD1. The V and J ends lost 3 bases and 4 bases, in that order; junction bases with no gene match: 10. This CDR3 spans 17 amino acids. Looked up from germline, CDR1 is SGDLS and CDR2 is YYNGEE. This CDR3 is CASSGVDRALGANVLTF. The CDR3 DNA reads as TGTGCCAGCAGCGGAGTAGACAGGGCGCTCGGGGCCAACGTCCTGACTTTC.

This clonotype has at least ten counts. The V call is TRBV12-3 or TRBV12-4, the J call TRBJ2-2; D is uncertain. V dropped 6 bases and J dropped 8 bases, with 16 bases sitting between them. The CDR3 extends over 14 amino acids. The CDR3 spells CASSPSGGLGELFF. CDR3 DNA: TGTGCCAGCAGCCCATCGGGTGGATTGGGGGAGCTGTTTTTT.

This clonotype was recorded many times. This chain connects TRBV18 to TRBJ2-7, with D tentatively TRBD2 (6 bases). CDR1 KGHSH and CDR2 LQKENI come from the germline V gene. The CDR3 spans 16 residues. V was shortened by 0 bases and J by 0 bases, with 12 bases between the two germline ends. CDR3 in amino acids: CASSPPAGLSSYEQYF. CDR3 nucleotides: TGTGCCAGCTCACCACCGGCAGGACTAAGCTCCTACGAGCAGTACTTC.

This clonotype was counted only a few times. The chain combines TRBV4-1 with TRBJ2-7, with D hard to call. This CDR3 spans 12 amino acids. V gave up 0 bases and J gave up 4 bases, with 4 bases separating them. Looked up from germline, CDR1 is MGHRA and CDR2 is YSYEKL. CDR3 in amino acids: CASSQDLYEQYF. In DNA form, the CDR3 reads TGCGCCAGCAGCCAAGACTTATACGAGCAGTACTTC.